The 9 T cell receptor beta chains reported below all come from one sample, sequenced in a study of cytomegalovirus exposure and HLA in healthy donors. Researchers ran the PCR with 60 Vbeta and 13 Jbeta primers. The assay was immunoSEQ multiplex PCR, and TCRdb's table has in-frame clones only and misses some. The data hold roughly 78,000 clones, with about 60% observed a single time. Source material: PBMCs. The receptor source for this set is a man under 40 in good health and CMV-seropositive.

This clone was seen more than once but under ten times. As DNA, the CDR3 is TGTGCCAGCAGTCCCCCCCCGAGGTCAGGGGCGTTCTGGGGCTACACCTTC. Residues: CASSPPPRSGAFWGYTF. This rearrangement joins TRBV27 to TRBJ1-2, with D possibly matching TRBD1 (6 bases). The CDR3 covers 17 residues. Germline V lookup: CDR1 MNHEY, CDR2 SMNVEV (reference sequence). The V gene lost 5 bases and the J gene lost 8 bases, with 27 bases spanning the gap.

V is TRBV2 and J is TRBJ2-2; the D is unclear. V gave up 7 bases and J gave up 4 bases, with 7 bases separating them. The germline V gene has CDR1 SNHLY and CDR2 FYNNEI. CDR3 length equals 12 residues. The CDR3 DNA reads as TGTGCCAGCACTATAAGCACCGGGGAGCTGTTTTTT. It yields the protein CASTISTGELFF.

The V and J genes are TRBV6-6 and TRBJ1-2; a possible D gene is TRBD1 (5 bases). The CDR3 loop spans 13 amino acids. Deletions cut 2 bases from V and 8 bases from J, with 12 bases between. Germline lookup yields CDR1 MNHNY and CDR2 SVGAGI (reference sequence). This CDR3 is CASSYRGSGGYTF. DNA of the CDR3: TGTGCCAGCAGTTACAGGGGTTCGGGCGGCTACACCTTC.

This clone was observed a few times. This sequence joins TRBV9 and TRBJ2-5; 10 bases match TRBD2. CDR3 size: 18 residues. J was trimmed by 5 bases and V by 0 bases; bases with no gene match: 13. The germline gives CDR1 SGDLS, CDR2 YYNGEE. CDR3 nucleotide sequence: TGTGCCAGCAGCGTAGTAGAGACAAGCGGGAGGGCCGTGGAGACCCAGTACTTC. It codes for CASSVVETSGRAVETQYF.

This clone has just one count. The chain has TRBV7-9 and TRBJ2-4; 9 nucleotides agree with TRBD1. CDR3 size: 15 residues. Per germline, CDR1 SEHNR and CDR2 FQNEAQ (reference sequence). With V trimmed by 5 bases and J by 6 bases, 8 bases remained unmatched. The CDR3 region is CASSQSQTGGNIQYF. The CDR3 DNA follows: TGTGCCAGCAGCCAAAGCCAGACAGGGGGAAACATTCAGTACTTC.

This clone was detected only a few times. The chain employs TRBV6-1 and TRBJ2-2; a weak D match, TRBD1 (5 bases). V was clipped by 1 base and J by 0 bases, with 12 bases between them. From germline, CDR1 is MNHNS and CDR2 SASEGT. The CDR3 contains 17 residues. The CDR3 here is CASSEGRQRSNTGELFF. For the CDR3, the DNA is TGTGCCAGCAGTGAAGGGCGACAGAGATCGAACACCGGGGAGCTGTTTTTT.

The chain carries TRBV6-6 and TRBJ2-5, with 12 bases that match TRBD2. The V and J ends lost 2 bases and 4 bases, in that order; junction bases with no gene match: 5. There are 16 residues in the CDR3. Per the germline V gene, CDR1 is MNHNY and CDR2 is SVGAGI (reference sequence). CDR3 in DNA: TGTGCCAGCAGTTACGGCACTAGCGGGGGGACAGAGACCCAGTACTTC. Protein sequence: CASSYGTSGGTETQYF.

V and J are TRBV13 and TRBJ1-1; D is possibly TRBD1 (5 bases). Germline assignment: CDR1 PRHDT and CDR2 FYEKMQ (reference sequence). Trimming took off 4 bases at V and 0 bases at J, with 9 bases between the two ends. This CDR3 is 14 amino acids long. The CDR3 sequence is CASSSRDLNTEAFF. The CDR3 nucleotides are TGTGCCAGCAGCTCCCGGGACTTGAACACTGAAGCTTTCTTT.

V gene TRBV30 combines with J gene TRBJ2-3; maybe TRBD2 (5 bases). V dropped 4 bases and J dropped 6 bases, with 5 bases sitting between them. The CDR3 has 10 residues. Germline loops: CDR1 GTSNPN, CDR2 SVGIG (reference sequence). Here the CDR3 DNA reads TGTGCCTGGACGGGGGATACGCAGTATTTT. Protein sequence: CAWTGDTQYF.